Shown below are 2 T cell receptor beta chains from a single sample sequenced in a study of STAT5B mutations in CD4+ large granular lymphocyte leukemia. The repertoire was sequenced with immunoSEQ multiplex PCR; TCRdb's copy has only in-frame clones and lacks some. The sample lists about 19,000 clones, approximately 84% seen once, with approximately 13% in the top ten. Sequencing was carried out using CD4+ T cells from blood buffy coats. These receptors all stem from a human donor in good health.

The chain uses TRBV30 and TRBJ2-5, with 9 bases lining up with TRBD2. The length of the CDR3 is 16 residues. Germline V gives CDR1 GTSNPN, CDR2 SVGIG (reference sequence). The junction had 6 bases not matched to a gene; V was cut back by 0 bases and J by 1 base. The CDR3 coding sequence is TGTGCCTGGAGTGTAGGGTCTAGCGGGGCCCAAGAGACCCAGTACTTC. Translating gives CAWSVGSSGAQETQYF.

V usage is TRBV2 and J usage is TRBJ1-5; D remains unclear. V gave up 6 bases and J gave up 9 bases, with 9 bases separating them. CDR3 length: 11 amino acids. Per germline, CDR1 SNHLY and CDR2 FYNNEI. CDR3 sequence (DNA): TGTGCCAGCAGCAGCGGTTGGCCCCAGCATTTT. Translating it yields CASSSGWPQHF.